The next 9 T cell receptor beta chains were all read from a single sample in a study of human T cells and chemical hapten exposure. TCRdb processed the RACE reads anew with MiXCR; each CDR3 protein has one entry. The sample has 65,000 to 95,000 distinct CDR3 sequences; about 8.6% are singletons. Time point reported: healthy volunteer bleed at 6 weeks. Unfractionated whole blood yielded total RNA. Material for sequencing was whole blood. The source of these receptors is a female donor in good health. Some clones in this sample may be carry-over from other donors' samples.

This clonotype was recorded a few times. This chain uses TRBV6-6 with TRBJ2-7; D uncertain. CDR1 is MNHNY and CDR2 is SVGAGI in the germline V gene (reference sequence). The CDR3 loop spans 14 amino acids. V lost 2 bases, J lost 2 bases, and 10 bases lay in between. The chain's CDR3 is CASSYAERAYEQYF. CDR3 bases: TGTGCCAGCAGTTACGCGGAACGGGCCTACGAGCAGTACTTC.

This clonotype showed up many times. The chain recombines TRBV5-1 with TRBJ2-1, with D hard to call. Trimming shortened V by 2 bases and J by 0 bases, and 9 bases separated the two germline ends. The CDR3 contains 15 residues. Germline V lookup: CDR1 SGHRS, CDR2 YFSETQ. CDR3 in DNA: TGCGCCAGCAGCTTTCGCGGAAGCTCCTACAATGAGCAGTTCTTC. Its translation: CASSFRGSSYNEQFF.

This sequence joins TRBV29-1 and TRBJ1-3; D uncertain. V lost 2 bases, J lost 1 base, and 12 bases lay in between. CDR1 and CDR2 from the germline V gene are SQVTM and ANQGSEA. The CDR3 loop spans 15 amino acids. This chain's CDR3 is CSVERAEGSGNTIYF. For the CDR3, the DNA is TGCAGCGTTGAAAGAGCCGAGGGTTCTGGAAACACCATATATTTT.

This clonotype was detected ten times or more. V gene TRBV18 combines with J gene TRBJ1-2, with D perhaps matching TRBD1 (6 bases). The CDR3 totals 14 residues. The germline CDR1 and CDR2 sequences are KGHSH and LQKENI. The V and J ends lost 1 base and 4 bases respectively, with 10 bases between them. CDR3 in DNA: TGTGCCAGCTCACCACTTCGACAGGTCTATGGCTACACCTTC. Its protein product is CASSPLRQVYGYTF.

This clonotype has at least ten counts. The genes are TRBV6-1 and TRBJ2-7; the match to TRBD2 covers 11 bases. Germline CDR1 MNHNS, CDR2 SASEGT. This CDR3 spans 15 amino acids. V trimming: 2 bases; J trimming: 6 bases; junction bases outside the gene matches: 6. CDR3 DNA: TGTGCCAGCAGTGAATCAACTAGCGGGGGTTCCGAGCAGTACTTC. Translated: CASSESTSGGSEQYF.

A few counts support this clonotype. The chain is built from TRBV11-2 and TRBJ1-2, with 8 nucleotides matching TRBD1. Germline values: CDR1 SGHAT, CDR2 FQNNGV. This CDR3 is 16 amino acids long. V shed 2 bases, J shed 4 bases, and the junction held 9 bases outside the gene matches. The CDR3 sequence is CASSLLTGGSGYGYTF. DNA for the CDR3: TGTGCCAGCAGCTTACTTACAGGGGGGAGTGGCTATGGCTACACCTTC.

At least ten counts were recorded for this clonotype. The V call is TRBV25-1, the J call TRBJ2-3; TRBD2 matches at 8 bases. Germline V gives CDR1 MGHDK, CDR2 SYGVNS. The CDR3 consists of 17 residues. Losses at the gene ends were 0 bases for V and 4 bases for J; bases not matched to a gene: 9. The CDR3 DNA is TGTGCCAGCAGTGAATATAGAGCGGGGGTATTTCCAGATACGCAGTATTTT. Protein sequence: CASSEYRAGVFPDTQYF.

This clonotype came up a few times. CDR3: CASSRTVGAFEQYF. CDR3 coding DNA: TGTGCCAGCAGCCGGACAGTAGGGGCTTTCGAGCAGTACTTC. V is TRBV7-6 and J is TRBJ2-7, with a tentative D call TRBD1 (6 bases). From germline, CDR1 is SGHVS and CDR2 FNYEAQ. The CDR3 spans 14 residues. Trimming removed 5 bases from V and 6 bases from J, with 17 bases in between. Full variable domain (remainder filled in from reference TRBV7-6 and TRBJ2-7): GAGVSQSPRYKVTKRGQDVALRCDPISGHVSLYWYRQALGQGPEFLTYFNYEAQQDKSGLPNDRFSAERPEGSISTLTIQRTEQRDSAMYRCASSRTVGAFEQYFGPGTRLTVT.

The chain recombines TRBV3-1 with TRBJ1-2, with D perhaps TRBD1 (5 bases). The germline V gene encodes CDR1 LGHDT and CDR2 YNNKEL (reference sequence). The CDR3 covers 14 residues. V lost 0 bases, J lost 3 bases, and 8 bases lay in between. The CDR3 sequence: CASSQDKGYYGYTF. Here the CDR3 DNA reads TGTGCCAGCAGCCAAGATAAGGGGTACTATGGCTACACCTTC.